Below, 25 T cell receptor beta chains from the same sample are listed, as sequenced in a study of Ad26.COV2.S vaccination and SARS-CoV-2 variants. TCRdb's copy holds only in-frame clones and misses some; the assay was immunoSEQ multiplex PCR. The data show about 260,000 clones, 87% seen once. Treatment reported: some 19 received Ad26.COV2.S at low or high dose, single or two shots; about 5 received placebo; per-sample allocation not given. Sampling occurred on day 63 after the first vaccine or placebo injection. The material was peripheral blood, obtained in a trial of Ad26.COV2.S vaccine versus placebo. Receptors were obtained from a person between 18 and 59 years old who received the Ad26.COV2.S COVID-19 vaccine or a placebo.

This chain joins TRBV5-4 and TRBJ2-3; TRBD1 is a possible D gene (5 bases). CDR1 SGHNT and CDR2 YYREEE come from the germline V gene (reference sequence). Trimming took off 4 bases at V and 6 bases at J, with 12 bases between the two ends. The CDR3 sequence is 13 residues long. CDR3: CASSRLYRDTQYF. CDR3 bases: TGTGCCAGCAGCCGATTGTACAGGGATACGCAGTATTTT.

Comment on this clone: Lacking the conserved final phenylalanine or tryptophan, this CDR3 likely reflects a read error. It is unclear where the CDR3 begins or ends on the DNA, so no DNA is shown, and the CDR3 is as TCRdb lists it. V usage is TRBV6-5 and J usage is TRBJ2-7; TRBD1, as called in the table, went unchecked against the DNA. The CDR3 length equals 11 residues, ends included. Germline CDR1 MNHEY, CDR2 SVGAGI. CDR3 sequence: CASTRRLQLNI.

The chain employs TRBV7-2 and TRBJ2-2; 9 bases are shared with TRBD1. Trimming cost V 3 bases and J 7 bases; bases outside gene matches: 9. CDR3 size: 16 residues. Germline-derived CDR1 and CDR2 are SGHTA and FQGNSA. The DNA of the CDR3 is TGTGCCAGCAGCTTTGGGACAGGGAGCCCCAACGGGGAGCTGTTTTTT. This translates into CASSFGTGSPNGELFF.

The CDR3 coding sequence is TGCAGCGCCCGGACAGGGGGAGAGACCCAGTACTTC. Translation gives CSARTGGETQYF. The rearrangement joins TRBV29-1 to TRBJ2-5, with 10 bases identical to TRBD1. Trimming took 7 bases from V and 4 from J; bases not matched to a gene: 3. The germline CDR1 and CDR2 sequences are SQVTM and ANQGSEA. The CDR3 has 12 residues.

The gene calls are TRBV6-2 or TRBV6-3 and TRBJ2-3; 8 bases line up with TRBD1. The CDR3 consists of 19 residues. CDR1 MNHEY and CDR2 SVGEGT come from the germline V gene. V was clipped by 0 bases and J by 5 bases; unmatched bases: 16. For the CDR3, the DNA is TGTGCCAGCAGTTACTCGATCGGCGGACGGGACAGGACAATAGATACGCAGTATTTT. It translates to CASSYSIGGRDRTIDTQYF.

This CDR3 is CASSLNRFNYGYTF. Written as DNA, the CDR3 is TGTGCCAGCAGTCTTAACAGGTTCAACTATGGCTACACCTTC. V is TRBV5-6 and J is TRBJ1-2, with a weak D call TRBD1 (5 bases). The CDR3 sequence is 14 residues long. Trimming shortened V by 5 bases and J by 2 bases, and 13 bases separated the two germline ends. Germline-derived CDR1 and CDR2 are SGHDT and YYEEEE.

The V call is TRBV23-1, the J call TRBJ2-1; 12 bases align to TRBD1. TRBV23-1 is treated as an ORF (open reading frame) with a function not yet certain. Trimming took 6 bases from V and 10 from J; bases not matched to a gene: 13. This CDR3 has 16 amino acids. This CDR3 reads CASSHFSGQGADEQFF. CDR3 in DNA: TGCGCCAGCAGCCACTTTTCGGGACAGGGGGCAGACGAGCAGTTCTTC.

The V call is TRBV13, the J call TRBJ2-7; D call uncertain. CDR1 is PRHDT and CDR2 is FYEKMQ in the germline V gene (reference sequence). This CDR3 comprises 14 residues. Trimming removed 4 bases at V and 6 bases at J, with 16 bases between. CDR3 nucleotides: TGTGCCAGCAGCTCCCGGACGGAACCGGGCGAGCAGTACTTC. Protein sequence: CASSSRTEPGEQYF.

This clone has just one count. The chain uses TRBV7-2 and TRBJ2-2, with TRBD1 as a possible D gene (8 bases). CDR3 size: 16 residues. Germline-derived CDR1 and CDR2 are SGHTA and FQGNSA. Trimming removed 6 bases at V and 6 bases at J, with 20 bases between. The CDR3 DNA reads as TGTGCCAGCAGGTCATTGGGACTACAGGGGGCCGGGGAGCTGTTTTTT. Encoded protein: CASRSLGLQGAGELFF.

CDR3 nucleotide sequence: TGCGCCAGCAGCTTATCTCCCAGGGGCTACGGGGCCAACGTCCTGACTTTC. It translates to CASSLSPRGYGANVLTF. The chain recombines TRBV5-1 with TRBJ2-6; TRBD1 is a possible D gene (6 bases). The germline CDR1 and CDR2 sequences are SGHRS and YFSETQ. This CDR3 region has 17 residues. The V gene lost 2 bases and the J gene lost 4 bases, with 16 bases spanning the gap.

J is TRBJ2-5 and V is TRBV21-1; TRBD2 is the table's D call and was not checked against the DNA. TRBV21-1 is annotated as a pseudogene. This CDR3 spans 16 amino acids. CDR3 amino acids: CASKMGKRGPQETQYF. The CDR3 DNA is TGTGCTAGCAAAATGGGGAAGCGGGGGCCCCAAGAGACCCAGTACTTC.

This clone came up once. The chain links TRBV7-9 to TRBJ1-2; D remains ambiguous. The length of the CDR3 is 12 residues. CDR1 SEHNR and CDR2 FQNEAQ come from the germline V gene (reference sequence). The V end was cut by 0 bases, the J end by 6 bases, with 5 bases between. CDR3 amino acids: CASSLAGDGYTF. The CDR3 DNA sequence: TGTGCCAGCAGCTTAGCCGGGGATGGCTACACCTTC.

V gene TRBV5-5 combines with J gene TRBJ2-3, with TRBD2 matching 14 bases. Trimming cost V 4 bases and J 0 bases; bases outside gene matches: 7. CDR3 length: 18 amino acids. Germline loops: CDR1 SGHKS, CDR2 YYEKEE (reference sequence). The CDR3 spells CASSPGTSGGFSTDTQYF. As DNA, the CDR3 is TGTGCCAGCAGCCCAGGGACTAGCGGGGGTTTCAGCACAGATACGCAGTATTTT.

This clone was seen a single time. V is TRBV7-8 and J is TRBJ2-7; D is undetermined. Germline V lookup: CDR1 SGHVS, CDR2 FQNEAQ. This CDR3 comprises 13 residues. Trimming took off 1 base at V and 1 base at J, with 5 bases between the two ends. The CDR3 region is CASSLVSSYEQYF. CDR3 DNA sequence: TGTGCCAGCAGCTTAGTAAGTTCCTACGAGCAGTACTTC.

As regards this clone: The junction does not match germline at one end; this may be a read error. This CDR3 reads CASSQVAGPVF. The DNA of the CDR3 is TGTGCCAGCAGCCAAGTGGCAGGACCCGTCTTC. The chain has TRBV3-1 (or the pseudogene TRBV3-2) and TRBJ1-2; D not certain. CDR3 length equals 11 residues. Germline V gene data show CDR1 as LGHDT and CDR2 as YNNKEL (reference sequence).

This clone was counted once. The genes are TRBV30 and TRBJ2-5; 7 nucleotides agree with TRBD2. Germline trimming cut 0 bases from V and 4 bases from J; bases unmatched to any gene: 11. From germline, CDR1 is GTSNPN and CDR2 SVGIG (reference sequence). The CDR3 extends over 16 amino acids. The CDR3 loop is CAWSVSSGGFGETQYF. The CDR3 nucleotides are TGTGCCTGGAGTGTAAGTTCGGGGGGATTTGGAGAGACCCAGTACTTC. Filled out from reference TRBV30 and TRBJ2-5, the complete variable domain reads SQTIHQWPATLVQPVGSPLSLECTVEGTSNPNLYWYRQAAGRGLQLLFYSVGIGQISSEVPQNLSASRPQDRQFILSSKKLLLSDSGFYLCAWSVSSGGFGETQYFGPGTRLLVL.

This chain uses TRBV5-1 with TRBJ2-3, with a possible D match to TRBD2 (5 bases). With 4 bases removed from V and 2 bases from J, the gap between germline ends came to 20 bases. Germline CDR1 is SGHRS and CDR2 is YFSETQ. The CDR3 is made up of 17 amino acids. The CDR3 DNA reads as TGCGCCAGCAGCCTACAGACTCTTGCCGACTACACAGATACGCAGTATTTT. Translated: CASSLQTLADYTDTQYF.

The gene calls are TRBV19 and TRBJ1-2; 7 bases match TRBD1. Germline CDR1 and CDR2: LNHDA and SQIVND (reference sequence). The CDR3 covers 13 residues. The V gene end was trimmed by 4 bases and the J gene end by 8 bases; junction bases not matched to a gene: 7. DNA of the CDR3: TGTGCCAGTAGTACCACAGGGGTTCGAGGCTACACCTTC. Translating it yields CASSTTGVRGYTF.

This clone was found once. The V call is TRBV10-3, the J call TRBJ2-1, with D possibly matching TRBD1 (6 bases). The CDR3 extends over 16 amino acids. V was shortened by 1 base and J by 6 bases, with 16 bases between the two germline ends. Germline-derived CDR1 and CDR2 are ENHRY and SYGVKD. Here the CDR3 DNA reads TGTGCCATCAGTGAGTTAGCGCCGGACAGCGGCAATGAGCAGTTCTTC. Translating gives CAISELAPDSGNEQFF.

The rearrangement links TRBV6-2 or TRBV6-3 to TRBJ2-1; no clear D gene. The CDR3 is 14 amino acids. Germline V gene lookup returns CDR1 MNHEY and CDR2 SVGEGT. V was trimmed by 2 bases and J by 14 bases, leaving 19 bases between them. The DNA for the CDR3 is TGTGCCAGCAGTTACCCCTTGACCCCCCCACGTAAGTTCTTC. Residues: CASSYPLTPPRKFF.

This clone was recorded only once. This chain links TRBV6-2 or TRBV6-3 with TRBJ2-1, with TRBD2 identical over 9 bases. Germline V gene data show CDR1 as MNHEY and CDR2 as SVGEGT. This CDR3 region has 16 residues. J lost 5 bases, V lost 0 bases, and 5 bases had no gene match. CDR3 DNA: TGTGCCAGCAGTTACTCTTCTAGCGGGGCTCACAATGAGCAGTTCTTC. Translated, it gives CASSYSSSGAHNEQFF.

The V and J genes are TRBV6-2 or TRBV6-3 and TRBJ2-7, with 7 bases fitting TRBD2. V lost 3 bases, J lost 3 bases, and 5 bases stayed unmatched. There are 14 residues in the CDR3. Per the germline V gene, CDR1 is MNHEY and CDR2 is SVGEGT. Here the CDR3 DNA reads TGTGCCAGCAGTTATTCGGGGGGTGGCTACGAGCAGTACGTC. Amino acid sequence: CASSYSGGGYEQYV.

The chain has TRBV6-5 and TRBJ2-1; 11 nucleotides align to TRBD2. The J segment lost 0 bases and the V segment lost 7 bases, leaving 2 bases of the junction unmatched. The CDR3 consists of 15 residues. Germline CDR1 reads MNHEY; CDR2 reads SVGAGI. The CDR3 DNA is TGTGCCAGCATTGGGACTAGCGGCTCCTACAATGAGCAGTTCTTC. It is translated as CASIGTSGSYNEQFF.

The V gene is TRBV9, the J gene TRBJ2-1; D remains unclear. The germline V gene has CDR1 SGDLS and CDR2 YYNGEE. The length of the CDR3 is 13 residues. The V and J ends lost 1 base and 6 bases respectively, with 8 bases between them. In nucleotides, the CDR3 is TGTGCCAGCAGCGTATCTGGTCTCAATGAGCAGTTCTTC. Translated: CASSVSGLNEQFF. Looking up the rest from reference TRBV9 and TRBJ2-1 gives the full variable domain: DSGVTQTPKHLITATGQRVTLRCSPRSGDLSVYWYQQSLDQGLQFLIQYYNGEERAKGNILERFSAQQFPDLHSELNLSSLELGDSALYFCASSVSGLNEQFFGPGTRLTVL.

J is TRBJ2-5 and V is TRBV10-3; 8 positions agree with TRBD1. The CDR3 extends over 16 amino acids. Germline V gene data show CDR1 as ENHRY and CDR2 as SYGVKD. Trimming took 3 bases from V and 1 from J; bases not matched to a gene: 7. The CDR3 DNA reads TGTGCCATCAGTGATTACAGGGGGGAGATCCAAGAGACCCAGTACTTC. It is translated as CAISDYRGEIQETQYF.